This TCR beta chain was recorded in a study of Graves' ophthalmopathy and Graves' hyperthyroidism. This CDR3 is built from 16 residues. The germline gives CDR1 SNHLY, CDR2 FYNNEI. V was pared by 6 bases and J by 8 bases, with 13 bases of the junction left unmatched. The TCR beta CDR3 regions underwent amplification from RNA transcripts. In the first round, RT-PCR was carried out with HTBI primers, and a multiplex PCR formed the second round. Using its own MiXCR run on the multiplex PCR reads, TCRdb lists one record per CDR3 protein. Altogether hundreds of thousands of distinct CDR3 sequences are present, roughly 41% being singletons, with the ten largest covering more than 2.5%. This clonotype was seen many times. The study enrolled ophthalmopathy donors with moderate-to-severe activity, CAS ≥3, NOSPECS ≥4 and duration under 3 months.

The sample comprised peripheral blood. The chain links TRBV2 to TRBJ1-6, with 7 bases fitting TRBD1. This clonotype originated in an adult man with Graves' ophthalmopathy. CDR3 bases: TGTGCCAGCAGCTCCTTAGGGGGCCAGGCGCATTCACCCCTCCACTTT. Its protein is CASSSLGGQAHSPLHF.